A single sample gave rise to the 23 T cell receptor beta chains below, sequenced in a study of PD-1 blockade in classical Hodgkin lymphoma. Every one of the patients relapsed after autologous stem cell transplantation (brentuximab vedotin exposure was variable). TCRdb's table, derived via immunoSEQ multiplex PCR, lists solely in-frame clones and lacks some. The sample holds fewer than 55,000 clones, around nine tenths seen once. The sequenced sample was peripheral blood mononuclear cells (PBMCs), obtained at baseline. Every receptor here comes from a human donor with classical Hodgkin lymphoma.

V and J are TRBV12-5 and TRBJ1-1; possible D gene TRBD1, 5 bases. Trimming cost V 6 bases and J 0 bases, with 23 bases left between them. Looked up from germline, CDR1 is LGHNT and CDR2 is FRNRAP. The CDR3 totals 18 residues. As DNA, the CDR3 is TGTGCTAGTGGCTCTAGCCTCCAGGGAAGCCCGATGAACACTGAAGCTTTCTTT. Translated, it gives CASGSSLQGSPMNTEAFF.

The V call is TRBV6-5, the J call TRBJ2-7; the D gene could be TRBD1 or TRBD2 (5 bases each). The germline V gene encodes CDR1 MNHEY and CDR2 SVGAGI. The CDR3 sequence is 13 residues long. Trimming took off 4 bases at V and 4 bases at J, with 11 bases between the two ends. This CDR3 reads CASSSGTKYEQYF. The CDR3 nucleotides read TGTGCCAGCAGTTCCGGGACCAAATACGAGCAGTACTTC.

The chain joins TRBV5-5 to TRBJ2-2; 8 bases fit TRBD1. The V and J ends lost 2 bases and 7 bases, in that order; junction bases with no gene match: 7. Germline V gene data show CDR1 as SGHKS and CDR2 as YYEKEE (reference sequence). The CDR3 covers 15 residues. CDR3 in DNA: TGTGCCAGCAGCTTAGCAGACAGGGGCTACGGGGAGCTGTTTTTT. It is translated as CASSLADRGYGELFF.

This clone was counted a single time. This chain connects TRBV27 to TRBJ2-2; 10 bases agree with TRBD1. The CDR3 has 15 amino acids. Germline assignment: CDR1 MNHEY and CDR2 SMNVEV (reference sequence). J lost 4 bases, V lost 4 bases, and 3 bases had no gene match. CDR3 loop: CASSWDRGGTGELFF. The CDR3 DNA sequence: TGTGCCAGCAGTTGGGACAGGGGTGGCACCGGGGAGCTGTTTTTT.

CDR3 DNA sequence: TGTGCCATCAGTGAAGGGTGGGAGCAGTACTTC. Translated, it gives CAISEGWEQYF. The chain links TRBV10-3 to TRBJ2-7; D gene ambiguous. The germline V gene encodes CDR1 ENHRY and CDR2 SYGVKD. V gave up 3 bases and J gave up 7 bases, with 7 bases separating them. The CDR3 extends over 11 amino acids.

J is TRBJ2-7 and V is TRBV7-9; D is unresolved. V shed 4 bases and J shed 10 bases, with 11 bases lying between them. The CDR3 loop spans 11 amino acids. Germline V gives CDR1 SEHNR, CDR2 FQNEAQ (reference sequence). The CDR3 region is CASSSLKDQYF. The CDR3 nucleotides read TGTGCCAGCAGCTCCCTGAAGGATCAGTACTTC.

The rearrangement uses TRBV11-2 and TRBJ1-1; D unresolved. The V and J ends lost 1 base and 3 bases respectively, with 6 bases between them. The CDR3 totals 13 residues. The germline V gene encodes CDR1 SGHAT and CDR2 FQNNGV. Here the CDR3 reads CASSLGVDTEAFF. The CDR3 DNA is TGTGCCAGCAGCTTAGGAGTGGACACTGAAGCTTTCTTT.

The gene calls are TRBV11-2 and TRBJ1-4; tentatively, D is TRBD1 (6 bases). From germline, CDR1 is SGHAT and CDR2 FQNNGV. V was clipped by 0 bases and J by 5 bases, with 10 bases between them. This CDR3 is built from 15 residues. The DNA of the CDR3 is TGTGCCAGCAGCTTAGAAGGGGGGTGGAATGAAAAACTGTTTTTT. It encodes CASSLEGGWNEKLFF. Combining the CDR3 with reference TRBV11-2 and TRBJ1-4 gives the whole variable domain EAGVAQSPRYKIIEKRQSVAFWCNPISGHATLYWYQQILGQGPKLLIQFQNNGVVDDSQLPKDRFSAERLKGVDSTLKIQPAKLEDSAVYLCASSLEGGWNEKLFFGSGTQLSVL.

CDR3 amino acids: CASSHDYYGYTF. The CDR3 bases are TGTGCCAGCAGCCACGATTATTATGGCTACACCTTC. The chain joins TRBV7-6 to TRBJ1-2; D uncertain. Germline loops: CDR1 SGHVS, CDR2 FNYEAQ. This CDR3 spans 12 amino acids. Trimming shortened V by 5 bases and J by 5 bases, and 9 bases separated the two germline ends.

The chain carries TRBV9 and TRBJ2-5, with 12 bases matching TRBD2. This CDR3 contains 16 residues. Germline assignment: CDR1 SGDLS and CDR2 YYNGEE. V gave up 3 bases and J gave up 4 bases; unmatched junction bases: 7. CDR3 loop: CASSATSGGVVETQYF. CDR3 DNA: TGTGCCAGCAGCGCGACTAGCGGGGGTGTCGTAGAGACCCAGTACTTC.

This clone occurred once. The chain combines TRBV7-2 with TRBJ2-7; D could derive from TRBD1 or TRBD2 (5 bases each). V was clipped by 2 bases and J by 5 bases, with 19 bases between them. Germline V gene data show CDR1 as SGHTA and CDR2 as FQGNSA. CDR3 size: 16 residues. The CDR3 DNA reads as TGTGCCAGCAGCTTATGGTCCGGGGCCAAGGCCCACGAGCAGTACTTC. It encodes CASSLWSGAKAHEQYF.

In this sample, this clone turned up once. This chain joins TRBV13 and TRBJ1-1, with D possibly TRBD1 on 5 matching bases. Trimming shortened V by 4 bases and J by 4 bases, and 13 bases separated the two germline ends. Germline V CDR1 and CDR2: PRHDT, FYEKMQ (reference sequence). CDR3 length: 14 amino acids. The CDR3 nucleotides read TGTGCCAGCAGCTCGGGGGAGTCAGGCACTGAAGCTTTCTTT. It encodes CASSSGESGTEAFF.

The CDR3 reads CASSIYGETYEQYF. DNA for the CDR3: TGTGCCAGTAGTATTTATGGCGAGACCTACGAGCAGTACTTC. The chain combines TRBV19 with TRBJ2-7; D not certain. V dropped 3 bases and J dropped 2 bases, with 11 bases sitting between them. The germline V gene encodes CDR1 LNHDA and CDR2 SQIVND (reference sequence). This CDR3 has 14 residues.

The rearrangement links TRBV6-1 to TRBJ2-1; 7 positions agree with TRBD2. The CDR3 length is 15 residues. Germline V gene lookup returns CDR1 MNHNS and CDR2 SASEGT. J was trimmed by 4 bases and V by 4 bases; bases with no gene match: 7. CDR3 protein: CASSVIGRGYNEQFF. CDR3 DNA: TGTGCCAGCAGTGTAATCGGGCGGGGGTACAATGAGCAGTTCTTC.

The chain has TRBV7-9 and TRBJ1-2; D uncertain. V lost 5 bases and J lost 6, with 13 bases in between. Germline loops: CDR1 SEHNR, CDR2 FQNEAQ (reference sequence). The CDR3 loop spans 13 amino acids. The CDR3 DNA reads as TGTGCCAGCAGCCAGACGGCCACAGATGGCTACACCTTC. This encodes CASSQTATDGYTF.

The rearrangement joins TRBV20-1 to TRBJ2-3; D ambiguous. V was cut by 6 bases and J by 6 bases, with 10 bases left in between. The CDR3 is 11 amino acids. Germline V gives CDR1 DFQATT, CDR2 SNEGSKA (reference sequence). The CDR3 DNA follows: TGCAGTGCATCGACGGGCGATACGCAGTATTTT. This translates into CSASTGDTQYF.

The gene calls are TRBV27 and TRBJ1-6; D is undetermined. Per germline, CDR1 MNHEY and CDR2 SMNVEV (reference sequence). CDR3 length: 14 amino acids. V was cut by 4 bases and J by 8 bases, with 12 bases left in between. CDR3 nucleotide sequence: TGTGCCAGCAGTTACCACGGCCGGGATTCACCCCTCCACTTT. This codes for CASSYHGRDSPLHF.

V gene TRBV5-1 combines with J gene TRBJ2-2; 11 bases line up with TRBD2. Unmatched junction bases numbered 14, after V lost 3 bases and J lost 1 base. Germline loops: CDR1 SGHRS, CDR2 YFSETQ. CDR3 length: 20 amino acids. CDR3 residues: CASSSGTPRGLAENTGELFF. For the CDR3, the DNA is TGCGCCAGCAGCTCGGGGACGCCAAGGGGACTAGCGGAGAACACCGGGGAGCTGTTTTTT.

V usage is TRBV27 and J usage is TRBJ1-5; D is possibly TRBD1 (6 bases). CDR1 and CDR2 (germline): MNHEY, SMNVEV (reference sequence). The CDR3 has 12 residues. The V gene lost 7 bases and the J gene lost 6 bases, with 10 bases spanning the gap. The CDR3 protein is CASTTGSQPQHF. The CDR3 DNA sequence: TGTGCCAGCACCACAGGGAGTCAGCCCCAGCATTTT.

This clone was seen a few times. This chain joins TRBV16 and TRBJ2-1; 7 nucleotides align to TRBD1. Germline V gives CDR1 KGHSY, CDR2 FQNENV. The CDR3 runs to 17 residues. V lost 0 bases and J lost 2; bases outside the gene matches: 7. CDR3 sequence reads: CASSQSLQDRTYNEQFF. For the CDR3, the DNA is TGTGCCAGCAGCCAATCTCTCCAGGACAGGACCTACAATGAGCAGTTCTTC.

CDR3: CASRHRVDNSPLHF. CDR3 sequence (DNA): TGTGCCAGCAGACACAGGGTTGATAATTCACCCCTCCACTTT. The V call is TRBV27, the J call TRBJ1-6, with D maybe TRBD1 (6 bases). Germline-derived CDR1 and CDR2 are MNHEY and SMNVEV (reference sequence). V shed 6 bases and J shed 5 bases, with 11 bases lying between them. The length of the CDR3 is 14 residues.

V gene TRBV28 combines with J gene TRBJ1-2; D unclear. The length of the CDR3 is 12 residues. Trimming pared 5 bases from V and 1 base from J, leaving 5 bases between. The germline V gene encodes CDR1 MDHEN and CDR2 SYDVKM. CDR3 bases: TGTGCCAGCAGTCCTGATAACTATGGCTACACCTTC. This sequence encodes CASSPDNYGYTF.

The chain employs TRBV4-3 and TRBJ2-7; D gene unclear. Between the trimmed V and J ends, which lost 0 bases and 2 bases, there was a span of 8 bases. The CDR3 is 14 amino acids. In germline, CDR1 is LGHNA, CDR2 YSLEER. In nucleotides, the CDR3 is TGCGCCAGCAGCCAAGATCAACATACCTACGAGCAGTACTTC. Its protein is CASSQDQHTYEQYF.